This T cell receptor beta chain was identified in a study of T cells in Graves' hyperthyroidism and ophthalmopathy. This clonotype was observed many times. Its antigen is unidentified. Among ophthalmopathy patients, the Clinical Activity Score reached at least 3, the NOSPECS grade reached at least 4, and duration remained under 3 months. This CDR3 region has 13 residues. With 4 bases removed from V and 9 bases from J, the gap between germline ends came to 13 bases. Study-level results: From stable hyperthyroidism, ophthalmopathy was separated by a 13 V-J model. Most expanded thyroid clonotypes above 0.001 recurred in blood.

TCR beta CDR3 region amplification was performed from RNA transcripts. HTBI primers were employed in a first-round RT-PCR of the TCR CDR3. TCRdb analysed the multiplex PCR reads with MiXCR anew, one entry per CDR3 protein. Seen here are 500,000 to 650,000 distinct CDR3 sequences, roughly 15% observed once, and the top ten hold approximately 13%. The source is a woman in her 50s with Graves' ophthalmopathy. The source material was blood. The rearrangement joins TRBV12-3 or TRBV12-4 to TRBJ2-1; D is perhaps TRBD1 or TRBD2 (5 bases each). The CDR3 sequence is CASSWDPQSEQFF. The DNA for the CDR3 is TGTGCCAGCAGTTGGGACCCCCAGAGTGAGCAGTTCTTC.